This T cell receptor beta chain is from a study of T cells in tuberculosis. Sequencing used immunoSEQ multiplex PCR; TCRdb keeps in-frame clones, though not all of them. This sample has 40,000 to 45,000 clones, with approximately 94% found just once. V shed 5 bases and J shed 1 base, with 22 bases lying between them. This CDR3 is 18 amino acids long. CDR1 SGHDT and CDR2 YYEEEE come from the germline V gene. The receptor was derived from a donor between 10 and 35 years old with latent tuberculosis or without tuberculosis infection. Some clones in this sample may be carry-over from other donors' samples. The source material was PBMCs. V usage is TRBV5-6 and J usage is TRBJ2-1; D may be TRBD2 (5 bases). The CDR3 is CASRSLRNRAASYNEQFF. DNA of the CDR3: TGTGCCAGCAGGTCATTGAGGAACAGAGCGGCGTCCTACAATGAGCAGTTCTTC. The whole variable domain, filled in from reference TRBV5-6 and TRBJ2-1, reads DAGVTQSPTHLIKTRGQQVTLRCSPKSGHDTVSWYQQALGQGPQFIFQYYEEEERQRGNFPDRFSGHQFPNYSSELNVNALLLGDSALYLCASRSLRNRAASYNEQFFGPGTRLTVL.